The next 27 T cell receptor beta chains were all read from a single sample in a study of blood T cell repertoires in COVID-19. The data were produced by immunoSEQ multiplex PCR, yet TCRdb's version contains in-frame clones alone and is incomplete. The sample holds about 220,000 clones, more than 75% seen once. Material: peripheral blood. These receptors were taken from a woman in her twenties or thirties who had recovered from COVID-19.

This clone was recorded only once. The chain combines TRBV29-1 with TRBJ2-1, with 15 bases that match TRBD2. The CDR3 loop spans 18 amino acids. J was trimmed by 1 base and V by 2 bases; bases with no gene match: 6. The germline V gene encodes CDR1 SQVTM and CDR2 ANQGSEA. CDR3: CSVESVGLAGGSYNEQFF. The CDR3 nucleotides are TGCAGCGTTGAAAGTGTGGGACTAGCGGGGGGTTCCTACAATGAGCAGTTCTTC.

This CDR3 is CASSSGLSRGTEAFF. DNA for the CDR3: TGTGCCAGCAGCTCGGGACTCTCTCGGGGCACTGAAGCTTTCTTT. The V gene is TRBV5-4, the J gene TRBJ1-1; TRBD1 is a possible D gene (5 bases). V was cut by 3 bases and J by 4 bases, with 16 bases left in between. Looked up from germline, CDR1 is SGHNT and CDR2 is YYREEE (reference sequence). CDR3 length: 15 residues.

The chain recombines TRBV29-1 with TRBJ2-5; 7 bases match TRBD1. Germline CDR1 and CDR2: SQVTM and ANQGSEA. V shed 7 bases, J shed 2 bases, and the junction held 4 bases outside the gene matches. The CDR3 totals 12 residues. In DNA form, the CDR3 reads TGCAGCGGGAGGACAGGACAAGAGACCCAGTACTTC. Its protein is CSGRTGQETQYF.

The gene calls are TRBV19 and TRBJ1-6; D remains ambiguous. This CDR3 is 13 amino acids long. The germline V gene encodes CDR1 LNHDA and CDR2 SQIVND (reference sequence). Trimming took off 5 bases at V and 9 bases at J, with 11 bases between the two ends. The DNA for the CDR3 is TGTGCCAGTAGTCCCAGAGGTCTTTCACCCCTCCACTTT. Translated, it gives CASSPRGLSPLHF.

Details on this clone: At the DNA level, this CDR3 is encoded by other sequences in the same sample as well. The chain links TRBV14 to TRBJ2-2; D remains ambiguous. The CDR3 runs to 13 residues. Trimming cost V 1 base and J 4 bases, with 4 bases left between them. Germline loops: CDR1 SGHDN, CDR2 FVKESK. This chain's CDR3 is CASSQAGTGELFF. The CDR3 DNA sequence: TGTGCCAGCAGCCAAGCCGGCACCGGGGAGCTGTTTTTT.

CDR3 amino acids: CASSIDVSGSNQPQHF. For the CDR3, the DNA is TGTGCCAGTAGTATAGATGTTTCAGGGAGCAATCAGCCCCAGCATTTT. The chain is built from TRBV19 and TRBJ1-5, with a weak D call TRBD1 (5 bases). V shed 0 bases and J shed 1 base, with 10 bases lying between them. CDR3 length: 16 residues. Germline CDR1 LNHDA, CDR2 SQIVND (reference sequence).

The V call is TRBV29-1, the J call TRBJ2-5, with D perhaps TRBD1 (6 bases). Trimming stripped 6 bases from V and 5 bases from J, with 22 bases between. CDR1 and CDR2 (germline): SQVTM, ANQGSEA. The CDR3 spans 15 residues. This CDR3 is CSVNQPNRVQETQYF. CDR3 DNA sequence: TGCAGCGTCAATCAACCCAACAGGGTCCAGGAGACCCAGTACTTC. The full variable domain, its missing parts supplied by reference TRBV29-1 and TRBJ2-5, is SAVISQKPSRDICQRGTSLTIQCQVDSQVTMMFWYRQQPGQSLTLIATANQGSEATYESGFVIDKFPISRPNLTFSTLTVSNMSPEDSSIYLCSVNQPNRVQETQYFGPGTRLLVL.

The chain couples TRBV10-3 to TRBJ1-3; TRBD1 is a possible D gene (5 bases). The germline CDR1 and CDR2 sequences are ENHRY and SYGVKD. Trimming shortened V by 10 bases and J by 0 bases, and 10 bases separated the two germline ends. The CDR3 loop spans 13 amino acids. CDR3 nucleotide sequence: TGTGCCACCGGAGGGACCTCTGGAAACACCATATATTTT. Amino acid sequence: CATGGTSGNTIYF.

V is TRBV2 and J is TRBJ2-1; TRBD2 matches 9 bases. Germline V gene data show CDR1 as SNHLY and CDR2 as FYNNEI. This CDR3 region has 14 residues. With 9 bases clipped from V and 2 bases from J, the junction kept 5 bases outside the gene matches. The CDR3 bases are TGTGCCAGTCAACTAGCGGGCCCCTACAATGAGCAGTTCTTC. It codes for CASQLAGPYNEQFF.

This sequence joins TRBV24-1 and TRBJ1-2; 10 bases match TRBD1. The CDR3 runs 13 residues. The germline V gene has CDR1 KGHDR and CDR2 SFDVKD. With 7 bases clipped from V and 8 bases from J, the junction kept 6 bases outside the gene matches. In nucleotides, the CDR3 is TGTGCCACCAGCGACGGACAGGGGGGCGGCTACACCTTC. It specifies CATSDGQGGGYTF.

The J gene is TRBJ2-3, the V gene TRBV15; D gene unclear. The CDR3 loop spans 13 amino acids. Germline values: CDR1 LNHNV, CDR2 YYDKDF (reference sequence). Trimming left V 1 base short and J 5 bases short, with 7 bases between. The CDR3 loop is CATSRVYRDTQYF. DNA for the CDR3: TGTGCCACCAGCAGAGTCTACCGAGATACGCAGTATTTT.

CDR3 DNA sequence: TGTGCCAGCAGCTTAAGCGGACGGAGCAATCAGCCCCAGCATTTT. It is translated as CASSLSGRSNQPQHF. The rearrangement joins TRBV11-2 to TRBJ1-5; D not resolved. The CDR3 extends over 15 amino acids. The V end lost 2 bases, the J end lost 1 base, and 9 bases lay between the germline ends. Germline V gene lookup returns CDR1 SGHAT and CDR2 FQNNGV.

The V gene is TRBV20-1, the J gene TRBJ1-1; D remains ambiguous. V gave up 3 bases and J gave up 5 bases, with 13 bases separating them. CDR1 is DFQATT, CDR2 SNEGSKA, per germline (reference sequence). This CDR3 region has 13 residues. Here the CDR3 DNA reads TGCAGTGCTAGTCGGGATTTGGGGACTGAAGCTTTCTTT. As protein: CSASRDLGTEAFF.

This chain links TRBV15 with TRBJ2-5; tentatively, D is TRBD2 (5 bases). Germline V lookup: CDR1 LNHNV, CDR2 YYDKDF (reference sequence). Trimming took off 0 bases at V and 4 bases at J, with 15 bases between the two ends. This CDR3 comprises 16 residues. The CDR3 sequence: CATSRDYVLRGETQYF. CDR3 sequence (DNA): TGTGCCACCAGCAGAGATTACGTTCTTCGGGGAGAGACCCAGTACTTC.

By share, this clone counts as medium-sized. The chain joins TRBV7-6 to TRBJ2-7; no firm D call. Germline CDR1 reads SGHVS; CDR2 reads FNYEAQ. The CDR3 loop spans 18 amino acids. Between the trimmed V and J ends, which lost 1 base and 0 bases, there was a span of 19 bases. The CDR3 is CASSLDLKQVSSSYEQYF. CDR3 bases: TGTGCCAGCAGCTTAGATCTAAAGCAGGTTTCAAGCTCCTACGAGCAGTACTTC.

The genes are TRBV5-1 and TRBJ1-1; no clear D. Germline V gene sequence: CDR1 SGHRS, CDR2 YFSETQ. V lost 4 bases and J 1 base, leaving 8 bases between the germline ends. This CDR3 is 13 amino acids long. The CDR3 region is CASSPRENTEAFF. The CDR3 DNA sequence: TGCGCCAGCAGCCCCCGGGAGAACACTGAAGCTTTCTTT.

The rearrangement joins TRBV10-3 to TRBJ2-3; D is possibly TRBD2 (5 bases). Germline V CDR1 and CDR2: ENHRY, SYGVKD. V was trimmed by 2 bases and J by 6 bases, leaving 12 bases between them. The CDR3 loop spans 14 amino acids. CDR3 nucleotides: TGTGCCATCAGTGAGGGACTTGAAAGGGATACGCAGTATTTT. Translating it yields CAISEGLERDTQYF.

This sequence joins TRBV3-1 (or the pseudogene TRBV3-2) and TRBJ2-5, with TRBD2 as a possible D gene (6 bases). Trimming took 5 bases from V and 9 from J, leaving 10 bases between them. This CDR3 spans 11 amino acids. Germline CDR1 reads LGHDT; CDR2 reads YNNKEL (reference sequence). DNA for the CDR3: TGTGCCAGCAGCTCCCGGGACTCCCAGTACTTC. Protein sequence: CASSSRDSQYF.

The sample holds one count of this clone. The chain employs TRBV9 and TRBJ1-3; possible D gene TRBD1, 6 bases. Germline V gene lookup returns CDR1 SGDLS and CDR2 YYNGEE. Trimming left V 7 bases short and J 0 bases short, with 8 bases between. The CDR3 spans 13 residues. The CDR3 nucleotides are TGTGCCAGCGGACAGACCTCTGGAAACACCATATATTTT. Its protein is CASGQTSGNTIYF. The entire variable domain, with the rest obtained from reference TRBV9 and TRBJ1-3, is as follows: DSGVTQTPKHLITATGQRVTLRCSPRSGDLSVYWYQQSLDQGLQFLIQYYNGEERAKGNILERFSAQQFPDLHSELNLSSLELGDSALYFCASGQTSGNTIYFGEGSWLTVV.

This clone was detected only once. The rearrangement joins TRBV28 to TRBJ2-2; the match to TRBD1 covers 10 bases. The CDR3 spans 17 residues. CDR1 is MDHEN and CDR2 is SYDVKM in the germline V gene. V dropped 7 bases and J dropped 0; count of bases not matched to a gene: 8. The CDR3 nucleotides are TGTGCCAGCAATATCCCGGGACAGGGGTCGAACACCGGGGAGCTGTTTTTT. It translates to CASNIPGQGSNTGELFF.

This sequence joins TRBV6-5 and TRBJ2-1; 9 bases map to TRBD2. V lost 0 bases to trimming and J lost 7 bases; unmatched junction nucleotides: 4. The length of the CDR3 is 15 residues. Germline V CDR1 and CDR2: MNHEY, SVGAGI. The CDR3 DNA reads as TGTGCCAGCAGTTACTCTGCGGGGGGGCCTAATGAGCAGTTCTTC. This sequence encodes CASSYSAGGPNEQFF.

The chain is built from TRBV15 and TRBJ2-3, with D possibly TRBD2 on 7 matching bases. Between the trimmed V and J ends, which lost 0 bases and 1 base, there was a span of 11 bases. Germline CDR1 is LNHNV and CDR2 is YYDKDF (reference sequence). This CDR3 comprises 16 residues. The DNA of the CDR3 is TGTGCCACCAGCAGAGATGTGCGGGGGCGCACAGATACGCAGTATTTT. Amino acids: CATSRDVRGRTDTQYF.

This chain uses TRBV2 with TRBJ1-4; maybe TRBD1 (5 bases). The CDR3 extends over 14 amino acids. Looked up from germline, CDR1 is SNHLY and CDR2 is FYNNEI. Trimming pared 5 bases from V and 7 bases from J, leaving 14 bases between. CDR3 bases: TGTGCCAGCAGTTCGCAGGGTAGTGTTGAAAAACTGTTTTTT. Its translation: CASSSQGSVEKLFF.

The J gene is TRBJ2-3, the V gene TRBV3-1 (or the pseudogene TRBV3-2); D may be TRBD2 (7 bases). The length of the CDR3 is 18 residues. Trimming took off 1 base at V and 4 bases at J, with 21 bases between the two ends. Germline CDR1 is LGHDT and CDR2 is YNNKEL (reference sequence). CDR3 sequence: CASSQVVGGGFRSDTQYF. The CDR3 region has the DNA TGTGCCAGCAGCCAAGTTGTAGGCGGGGGCTTCCGCTCAGATACGCAGTATTTT.

The chain links TRBV6-2 or TRBV6-3 to TRBJ2-1, with TRBD1 identical over 9 bases. Germline CDR1 reads MNHEY; CDR2 reads SVGEGT. V gave up 4 bases and J gave up 0 bases; unmatched junction bases: 19. This CDR3 is built from 21 residues. The CDR3: CASSLAPGTGQILFSYNEQFF. In DNA, the CDR3 is TGTGCCAGCAGTTTGGCCCCCGGGACAGGGCAAATCCTGTTCTCCTACAATGAGCAGTTCTTC.

The gene calls are TRBV6-2 or TRBV6-3 and TRBJ1-2; 10 positions agree with TRBD1. CDR3 length: 14 residues. Trimming at V came to 6 bases and at J to 7 bases, leaving 8 bases not matched to a gene. CDR1 MNHEY and CDR2 SVGEGT come from the germline V gene. The CDR3, as DNA: TGTGCCAGCAGCCCGACAGGGGGCGCTCGTGGCTACACCTTC. This encodes CASSPTGGARGYTF.

This chain joins TRBV10-3 and TRBJ2-3; 10 nucleotides align to TRBD2. The CDR3 loop spans 16 amino acids. CDR1 and CDR2 (germline): ENHRY, SYGVKD. V gave up 3 bases and J gave up 1 base; unmatched junction bases: 4. The CDR3 loop is CAISDPAGGGTDTQYF. For the CDR3, the DNA is TGTGCCATCAGTGACCCAGCGGGGGGGGGCACAGATACGCAGTATTTT.